Below, one T cell receptor (beta chain) is given with its context. These data originate in a study of glioma-infiltrating T cells after dendritic cell vaccination. Time point described: after dendritic cell vaccination, including at tumor progression/relapse. Sequencing was performed with immunoSEQ multiplex PCR; in TCRdb, only in-frame clones are kept and a portion is missing. The sample has tens of thousands of clones, 75% to 90% seen once. Trimming removed 4 bases from V and 4 bases from J; junction bases left unmatched: 4. This CDR3 spans 14 amino acids. Germline-derived CDR1 and CDR2 are ENHRY and SYGVKD.

The chain is built from TRBV10-3 and TRBJ1-5; TRBD1 agrees at 7 bases. This sample comprised blood, obtained after dendritic cell vaccination. This TCR came from a human donor with glioblastoma. The CDR3 is CAISGGTANQPQHF. The CDR3 coding sequence is TGTGCCATCAGTGGGGGGACAGCGAATCAGCCCCAGCATTTT.